This entry concerns a single TCR beta chain. The CDR3 runs 15 residues. V lost 4 bases, J lost 6 bases, and 12 bases stayed unmatched. Germline values: CDR1 SNHLY, CDR2 FYNNEI. In the original workflow: Nucleated cell counts were estimated from reference gene primer amplification. The data were produced by immunoSEQ multiplex PCR, yet TCRdb's version contains in-frame clones alone and is incomplete. V and J calls and clone size are copied from that table; D and trimming were computed from the DNA. This sample yields hundreds of thousands of clones, of which about 68% are seen a single time; 2.5% to 4% belongs to the top ten. These data are taken from a study of blood T cell repertoires in COVID-19. About the research overall: Collection of acute and convalescent COVID-19 samples took place in the United States, Italy and Spain.

The source is an elderly woman with acute or convalescent COVID-19. The sample consisted of peripheral blood. This rearrangement joins TRBV2 to TRBJ2-7; 7 positions agree with TRBD1. DNA of the CDR3: TGTGCCAGCAGTGTTGAGTCAAACAGGGGAACCGAGCAGTACTTC. Protein product: CASSVESNRGTEQYF.